This T cell receptor beta chain was profiled in a study of cytomegalovirus exposure and HLA in healthy donors. Findings of the study overall: Many donors carried some public TCRs, although rarity characterized most TCR sequences. Among TCR beta chains of equal frequency, HLA-associated ones were more clonally expanded in a later analysis. Most of the CMV-associated TCR beta chains (in a later analysis) appeared to be HLA-restricted.

For this clone: Its target is not known.

60 Vbeta and 13 Jbeta primers were used in PCR. Original methodology: The count from a later analysis was 79 million or so unique TCR beta chains, some 9.9 million of them shared. Clones were read by immunoSEQ multiplex PCR, and TCRdb kept only the in-frame ones, dropping some. From that table come the V and J calls and clone size; the DNA was used to work out D and trimming. This table holds about 100,000 clones, roughly 88% found once. CDR3 length: 16 amino acids. Germline CDR1 and CDR2: MDHEN and SYDVKM. V shed 3 bases, J shed 1 base, and the junction held 8 bases outside the gene matches. Source material: PBMCs. The chain couples TRBV28 to TRBJ2-5; 7 nucleotides match TRBD1. This clonotype originated in a woman aged 18-29 years in good health and CMV-seronegative. The CDR3 DNA reads as TGTGCCAGCAGTTTTTCCGGGACAGCCAGCCAAGAGACCCAGTACTTC. Amino acid sequence: CASSFSGTASQETQYF. Based on the CDR3 plus reference TRBV28 and TRBJ2-5, the full variable domain is DVKVTQSSRYLVKRTGEKVFLECVQDMDHENMFWYRQDPGLGLRLIYFSYDVKMKEKGDIPEGYSVSREKKERFSLILESASTNQTSMYLCASSFSGTASQETQYFGPGTRLLVL.